This TCR beta chain came from a study of esophageal squamous cell carcinoma under preoperative chemotherapy. Study-level background: Both tumor-infiltrating lymphocytes and peripheral blood T cells had their TCR repertoires profiled. Study-wide points: Peripheral T cells migrating into the tumor appeared to partly supply post-treatment tumor-infiltrating lymphocytes. Paclitaxel-nedaplatin therapy caused immediate, substantial clonotype frequency changes.

As to time point: before preoperative PTX-NDP chemotherapy. Notes on this clonotype: Antigen specificity is unknown.

Using its own MiXCR run on the PCR reads, TCRdb lists one record per CDR3 protein. The table includes 15,000 or so distinct CDR3 sequences, roughly half detected once. The biological material was taken from a patient given preoperative chemotherapy. This clonotype originated in a human donor with esophageal squamous cell carcinoma. The donor label of this sample is uncertain.

CDR3 nucleotide sequence: TGTGCCAGCCGAGCACTAGCGGGAGAGTCCTACGAGCAGTACTTC. Amino acids: CASRALAGESYEQYF. This chain links TRBV27 with TRBJ2-1; 11 nucleotides align to TRBD2. With the DNA end fitting TRBJ2-7 better, the J assignment may be wrong. In germline, CDR1 is MNHEY, CDR2 SMNVEV (reference sequence). There are 15 residues in the CDR3.